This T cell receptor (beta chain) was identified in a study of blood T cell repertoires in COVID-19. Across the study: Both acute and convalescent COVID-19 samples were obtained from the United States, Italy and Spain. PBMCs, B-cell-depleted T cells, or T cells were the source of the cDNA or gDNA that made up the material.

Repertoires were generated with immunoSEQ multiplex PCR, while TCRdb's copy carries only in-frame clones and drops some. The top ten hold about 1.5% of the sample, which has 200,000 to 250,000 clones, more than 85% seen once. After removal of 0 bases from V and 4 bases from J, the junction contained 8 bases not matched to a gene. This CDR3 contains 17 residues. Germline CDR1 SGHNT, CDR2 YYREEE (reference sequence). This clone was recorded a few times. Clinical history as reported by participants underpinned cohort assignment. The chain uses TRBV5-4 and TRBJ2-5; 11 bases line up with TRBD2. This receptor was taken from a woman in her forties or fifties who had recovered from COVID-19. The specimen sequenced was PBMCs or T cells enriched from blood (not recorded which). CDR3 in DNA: TGTGCCAGCAGCTTGGTGCGGGATCTAGCGGGAGGAGAGACCCAGTACTTC. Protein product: CASSLVRDLAGGETQYF. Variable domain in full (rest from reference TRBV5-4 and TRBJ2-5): ETGVTQSPTHLIKTRGQQVTLRCSSQSGHNTVSWYQQALGQGPQFIFQYYREEENGRGNFPPRFSGLQFPNYSSELNVNALELDDSALYLCASSLVRDLAGGETQYFGPGTRLLVL.